This T cell receptor beta chain was identified in a study of shared clonotypes between healthy human individuals. Study-level points and caveats: Relative to memory subsets, naive subsets generally showed larger estimated richness.

As regards this clone: What it recognizes is unknown.

This CDR3 comprises 13 residues. Germline CDR1 and CDR2: MNHEY and SVGAGI. V dropped 6 bases and J dropped 3 bases, with 11 bases sitting between them. There were no recent acute infections or vaccinations among the donors, who were healthy HIV-negative adults. The data were produced by immunoSEQ multiplex PCR, yet TCRdb's version contains in-frame clones alone and is incomplete. The sample consists of about 1.1 million clones, 75% to 85% of them appearing once. The source is a man aged 18 to 29 in good health. Some clones in this sample may be carry-over from other donors' samples. The sample comprised memory CD4+ T cells from PBMCs. Subset specified: CD45RA-negative fraction. This chain links TRBV6-5 with TRBJ1-2; D remains unclear. The CDR3 DNA reads as TGTGCCAGCAGAGACCCAAACGACTATGGCTACACCTTC. Amino acids: CASRDPNDYGYTF.